This T cell receptor (beta chain) came from a study of T cells after yellow fever vaccination. Study-level background: SMART-Seq v4 Ultra Low Input prepared libraries from low-cell fractions. Study-level points and caveats: Most clones from primary vaccination resurfaced after the booster (approximately 95% CD4, 88% CD8). The secondary response peaked faster, at day 5 versus 15, but was weaker.

This clonotype was observed at least ten times. What it recognizes is unknown. V was cut by 6 bases and J by 6 bases, with 11 bases left in between. The CDR3 consists of 12 residues. Germline CDR1 and CDR2: MNHEY and SMNVEV (reference sequence). A 5'RACE template-switching step, the method used to make TCR cDNA, added a universal primer site and UMIs. MiXCR was run by TCRdb on the 5' RACE reads, yielding one entry per CDR3 protein. The sample yields about 260,000 distinct CDR3 sequences, 3.6% seen once. The chain carries TRBV27 and TRBJ1-2, with D maybe TRBD1 (5 bases). Sequenced here: PBMCs, sampled 15 days after the yellow fever booster vaccination. This receptor was taken from a man between 18 and 35 years old who received the YFV17D yellow fever vaccine. DNA for the CDR3: TGTGCCAGCAGGGCAGGGTGGGATGGCTACACCTTC. Amino acid sequence: CASRAGWDGYTF.